The present entry profiles one T cell receptor (beta chain) with its context. Its antigen is not identified. Measured with immunoSEQ multiplex PCR; TCRdb has only the in-frame clones, and not every one. The sample has fewer than 90,000 clones, roughly nine tenths seen once. Each and every patient relapsed after autologous stem cell transplantation, and patients got differing brentuximab vedotin exposure. This entry is derived from a study of PD-1 blockade in classical Hodgkin lymphoma. Findings of the study overall: Unlike CD8+ TCR diversity, which did not rise significantly by C4D1, CD4+ TCR diversity did. Those achieving complete response showed baseline diversity like newly diagnosed patients. Patients who initiated nivolumab within 1 year of ASCT were excluded. Baseline TCR diversity was reportedly lower in newly diagnosed patients than in healthy donors. It was reported as lower still in relapsed/refractory patients.

The CDR3 consists of 15 residues. CDR1 is MNHEY and CDR2 is SMNVEV in the germline V gene (reference sequence). Losses at the gene ends were 3 bases for V and 6 bases for J; bases not matched to a gene: 6. This chain connects TRBV27 to TRBJ1-2; TRBD1 matches at 11 bases. The source was peripheral blood mononuclear cells (PBMCs), collected at baseline. This TCR was recovered from a human donor with classical Hodgkin lymphoma. The CDR3 sequence: CASSLDRGQLDGYTF. For the CDR3, the DNA is TGTGCCAGCAGTTTGGACAGGGGGCAGTTAGATGGCTACACCTTC.